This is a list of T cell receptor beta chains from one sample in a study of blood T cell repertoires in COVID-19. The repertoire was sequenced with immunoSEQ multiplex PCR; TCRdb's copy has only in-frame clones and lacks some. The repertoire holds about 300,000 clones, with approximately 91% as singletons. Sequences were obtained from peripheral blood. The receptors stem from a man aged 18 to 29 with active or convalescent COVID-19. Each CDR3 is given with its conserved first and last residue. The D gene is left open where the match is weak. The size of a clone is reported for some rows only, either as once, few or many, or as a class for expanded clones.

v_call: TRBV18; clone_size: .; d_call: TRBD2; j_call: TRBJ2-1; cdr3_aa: CASSPPVSSGYNEQFF; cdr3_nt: TGTGCCAGCTCACCACCGGTTTCTAGCGGATATAATGAGCAGTTCTTC
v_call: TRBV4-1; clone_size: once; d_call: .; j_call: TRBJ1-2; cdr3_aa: CASSPRQGDYGYTF; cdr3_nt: TGCGCCAGCAGCCCTAGGCAGGGCGACTATGGCTACACCTTC
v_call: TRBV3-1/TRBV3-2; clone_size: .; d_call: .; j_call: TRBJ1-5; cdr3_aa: CASSDTGGQPQHF; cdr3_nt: TGTGCCAGCAGCGACACGGGAGGACAGCCCCAGCATTTT
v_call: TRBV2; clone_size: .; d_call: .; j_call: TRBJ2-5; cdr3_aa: CASTGVGTQYF; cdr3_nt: TGTGCCAGCACAGGGGTGGGGACCCAGTACTTC
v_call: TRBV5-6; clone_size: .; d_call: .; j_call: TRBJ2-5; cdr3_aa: CASSLGARQETQYF; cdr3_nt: TGTGCCAGCAGCTTGGGGGCCCGCCAAGAGACCCAGTACTTC
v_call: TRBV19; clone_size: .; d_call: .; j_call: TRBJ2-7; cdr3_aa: CASSFLGPRGAPYEQYF; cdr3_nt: TGTGCCAGTAGTTTCCTCGGGCCCAGGGGTGCCCCCTACGAGCAGTACTTC
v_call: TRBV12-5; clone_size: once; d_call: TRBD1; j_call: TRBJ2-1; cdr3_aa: CASANPGQGQFF; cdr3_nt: TGTGCTAGTGCCAACCCGGGACAGGGGCAGTTCTTC
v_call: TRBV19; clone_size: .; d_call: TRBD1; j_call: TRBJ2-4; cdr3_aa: CSSTGTKNIQYF; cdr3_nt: TGTTCTTCGACAGGGACCAAAAACATTCAGTACTTC
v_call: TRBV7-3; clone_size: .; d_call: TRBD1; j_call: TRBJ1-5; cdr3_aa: CASSPDRGEEPQHF; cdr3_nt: TGTGCCAGCAGTCCGGACAGGGGGGAAGAGCCCCAGCATTTT
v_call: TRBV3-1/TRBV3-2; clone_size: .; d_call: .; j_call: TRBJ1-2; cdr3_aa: CASSQATTGGYTF; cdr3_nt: TGTGCCAGCAGCCAAGCTACAACGGGAGGCTACACCTTC
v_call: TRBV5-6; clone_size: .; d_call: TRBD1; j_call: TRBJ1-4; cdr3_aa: CASSSTGGDEKLFF; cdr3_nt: TGTGCCAGCAGCTCAACAGGGGGCGACGAAAAACTGTTTTTT
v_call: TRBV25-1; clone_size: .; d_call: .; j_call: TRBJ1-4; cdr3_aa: CASSRVAPGALFF; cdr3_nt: TGTGCCAGCAGTCGGGTGGCACCCGGAGCGCTGTTTTTT
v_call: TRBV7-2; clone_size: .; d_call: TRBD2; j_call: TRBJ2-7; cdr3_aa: CASSLPGLFIYEQYF; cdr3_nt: TGTGCCAGCAGCCTTCCGGGACTATTTATCTACGAGCAGTACTTC
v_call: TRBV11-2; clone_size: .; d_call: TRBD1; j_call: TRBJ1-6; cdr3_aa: CASSLGRGHSPLHF; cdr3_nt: TGTGCCAGCAGCTTAGGCAGGGGGCATTCACCCCTCCACTTT
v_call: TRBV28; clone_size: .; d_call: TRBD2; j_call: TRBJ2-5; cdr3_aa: CASRSRSGGAGETQYF; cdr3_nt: TGTGCCAGCAGAAGTCGGAGCGGGGGGGCCGGGGAGACCCAGTACTTC
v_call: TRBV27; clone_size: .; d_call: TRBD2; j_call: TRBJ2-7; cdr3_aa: CASSLRGGYEQYF; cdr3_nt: TGTGCCAGCAGTTTACGGGGGGGGTACGAGCAGTACTTC
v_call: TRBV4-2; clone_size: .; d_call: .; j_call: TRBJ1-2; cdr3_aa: CASSQDQGQGNTF; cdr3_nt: TGTGCCAGCAGCCAAGATCAGGGGCAGGGCAACACCTTC
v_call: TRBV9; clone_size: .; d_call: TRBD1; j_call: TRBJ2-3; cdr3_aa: CASDRGLGGTDTQYF; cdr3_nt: TGTGCCAGTGACAGGGGGCTCGGTGGCACAGATACGCAGTATTTT
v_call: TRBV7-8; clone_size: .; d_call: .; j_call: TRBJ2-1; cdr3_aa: CASSFTTPHNEQFF; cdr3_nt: TGTGCCAGCAGCTTCACGACTCCTCACAATGAGCAGTTCTTC
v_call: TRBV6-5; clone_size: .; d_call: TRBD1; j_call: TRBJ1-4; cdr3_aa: CASSYSDRGGEKLFF; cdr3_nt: TGTGCCAGCAGTTACTCAGACAGGGGCGGTGAAAAACTGTTTTTT
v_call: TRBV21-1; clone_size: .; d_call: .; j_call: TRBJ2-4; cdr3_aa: CASTHRERAELENIQYF; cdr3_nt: TGTGCCAGCACCCACAGGGAACGGGCAGAGCTCGAAAACATTCAGTACTTC
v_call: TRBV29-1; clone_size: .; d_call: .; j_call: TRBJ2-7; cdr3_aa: CSVEDPRAGTVDEQYF; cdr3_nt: TGCAGCGTTGAAGATCCGAGAGCCGGGACTGTTGACGAGCAGTACTTC
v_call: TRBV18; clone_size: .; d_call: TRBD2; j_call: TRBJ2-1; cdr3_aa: CASSPPSGGAGEQFF; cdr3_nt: TGTGCCAGCTCCCCGCCTAGCGGGGGGGCGGGGGAGCAGTTCTTC
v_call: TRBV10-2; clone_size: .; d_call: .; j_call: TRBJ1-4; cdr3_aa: CASRDTATNEKLFF; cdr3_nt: TGCGCCAGCCGGGACACAGCAACTAATGAAAAACTGTTTTTT
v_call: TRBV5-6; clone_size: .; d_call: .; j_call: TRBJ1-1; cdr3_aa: CASSLAVAGVFAEAFF; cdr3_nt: TGTGCCAGCAGCTTGGCCGTCGCAGGGGTATTCGCTGAAGCTTTCTTT
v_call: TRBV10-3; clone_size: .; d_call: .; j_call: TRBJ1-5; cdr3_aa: CASRMGTGKGYQPQHF; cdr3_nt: TGTGCCAGTCGGATGGGAACAGGGAAGGGCTATCAGCCCCAGCATTTT
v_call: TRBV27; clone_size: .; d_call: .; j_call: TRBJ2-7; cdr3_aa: CASSLAAPYEQYF; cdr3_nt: TGTGCCAGCAGTTTAGCGGCCCCCTACGAGCAGTACTTC
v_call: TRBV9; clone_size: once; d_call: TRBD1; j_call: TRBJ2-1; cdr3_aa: CASSGSHPGTGVDNEQFF; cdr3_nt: TGTGCCAGCAGCGGATCACATCCCGGGACAGGGGTGGACAATGAGCAGTTCTTC
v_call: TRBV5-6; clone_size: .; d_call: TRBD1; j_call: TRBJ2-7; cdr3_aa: CASSSRDRTYEQYF; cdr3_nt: TGTGCCAGCAGCTCTCGGGACAGAACCTACGAGCAGTACTTC
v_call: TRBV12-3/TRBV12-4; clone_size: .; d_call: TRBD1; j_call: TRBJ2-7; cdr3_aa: CASRGTGSYEQYF; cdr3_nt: TGTGCCAGCAGAGGGACAGGCTCCTACGAGCAGTACTTC
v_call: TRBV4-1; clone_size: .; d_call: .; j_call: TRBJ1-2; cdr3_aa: CASSQDLDTRGGGYTF; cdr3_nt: TGCGCCAGCAGCCAAGATCTGGACACCCGAGGGGGTGGCTACACCTTC
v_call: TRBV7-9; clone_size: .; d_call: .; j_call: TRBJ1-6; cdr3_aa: CASSRTGSSYNSPLHF; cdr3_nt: TGTGCCAGCAGTCGGACGGGAAGCTCCTATAATTCACCCCTCCACTTT
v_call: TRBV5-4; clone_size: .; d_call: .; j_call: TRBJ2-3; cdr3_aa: CASSLRVGQRTDTQYF; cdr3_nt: TGTGCCAGCAGCTTGAGGGTAGGACAGAGAACAGATACGCAGTATTTT
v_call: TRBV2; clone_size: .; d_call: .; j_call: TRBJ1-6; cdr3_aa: CASSEGTAKMSSYNSPLHF; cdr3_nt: TGTGCCAGCAGTGAGGGCACAGCAAAAATGAGCTCCTATAATTCACCCCTCCACTTT
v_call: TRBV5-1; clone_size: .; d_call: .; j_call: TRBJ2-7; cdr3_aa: CASSLAKGQNEQYF; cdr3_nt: TGCGCCAGCAGCTTGGCCAAGGGACAAAACGAGCAGTACTTC
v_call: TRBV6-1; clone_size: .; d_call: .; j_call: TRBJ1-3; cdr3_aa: CASSEVTGYGNTIYF; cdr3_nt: TGTGCCAGCAGTGAAGTGACAGGTTACGGAAACACCATATATTTT
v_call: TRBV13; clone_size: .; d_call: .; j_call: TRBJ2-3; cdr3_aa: CASSPRGLASTDTQYF; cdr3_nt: TGTGCCAGCAGCCCCCGGGGACTGGCAAGCACAGATACGCAGTATTTT
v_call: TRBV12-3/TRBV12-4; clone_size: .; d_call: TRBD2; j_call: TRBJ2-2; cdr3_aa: CASSGLASGELFF; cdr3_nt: TGTGCCAGCAGTGGACTAGCGTCTGGGGAGCTGTTTTTT
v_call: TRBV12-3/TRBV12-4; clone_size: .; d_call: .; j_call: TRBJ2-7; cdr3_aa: CASSPGGPYEQYF; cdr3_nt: TGTGCCAGCAGTCCTGGTGGCCCCTACGAGCAGTACTTC
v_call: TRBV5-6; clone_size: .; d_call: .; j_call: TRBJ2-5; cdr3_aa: CASSLRLSPSRSETQYF; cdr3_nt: TGTGCCAGCAGCCTGAGGCTCTCTCCTAGCAGATCAGAGACCCAGTACTTC
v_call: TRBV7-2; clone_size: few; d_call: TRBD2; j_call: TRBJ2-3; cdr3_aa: CASSLTRGLAGGQADTQYF; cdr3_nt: TGTGCCAGCAGCTTAACTCGTGGACTAGCGGGGGGGCAGGCAGATACGCAGTATTTT
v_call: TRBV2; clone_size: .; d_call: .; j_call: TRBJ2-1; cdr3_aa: CAARESSYNEQFF; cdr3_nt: TGTGCCGCGAGGGAGAGCTCCTACAATGAGCAGTTCTTC